The T cell receptor (beta chain) under discussion was sequenced for a study of blood T cell repertoires in COVID-19. Method: immunoSEQ multiplex PCR; TCRdb's copy keeps in-frame clones and lacks some. The data show roughly 190,000 clones, roughly four fifths seen once. The CDR3 has 14 residues. Looked up from germline, CDR1 is SGHRS and CDR2 is YFSETQ. V gave up 4 bases and J gave up 0 bases, with 10 bases separating them. The sample taken for sequencing was peripheral blood. The V and J genes are TRBV5-1 and TRBJ1-1, with D unresolved. The origin of this receptor is a man in his thirties or forties with active or convalescent COVID-19. CDR3 DNA: TGCGCCAGCAGCCCACTCAGGATGAACACTGAAGCTTTCTTT. This codes for CASSPLRMNTEAFF.